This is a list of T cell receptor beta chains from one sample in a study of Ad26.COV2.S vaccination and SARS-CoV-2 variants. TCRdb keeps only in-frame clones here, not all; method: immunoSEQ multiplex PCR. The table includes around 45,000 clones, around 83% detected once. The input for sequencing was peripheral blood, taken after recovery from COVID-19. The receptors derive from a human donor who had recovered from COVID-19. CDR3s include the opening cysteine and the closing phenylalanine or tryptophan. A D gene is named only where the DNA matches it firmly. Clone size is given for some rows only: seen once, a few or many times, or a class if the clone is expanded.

CDR3nt: TGTGCCAGTAGTATAGATCAGAGGGTGACTGAAGCTTTCTTT
CDR3aa: CASSIDQRVTEAFF
j_gene: TRBJ1-1
v_gene: TRBV19
abundance: NA
d_gene: NA

CDR3nt: TGTGCCAGCAGCCCACAGGGTTATTATGGCTACACCTTC
CDR3aa: CASSPQGYYGYTF
j_gene: TRBJ1-2
v_gene: TRBV3-1/TRBV3-2
abundance: NA
d_gene: NA

CDR3nt: TGTGCCACCCGTCGTGTCCGGGACGGCGGACAGCCCCAGCATTTT
CDR3aa: CATRRVRDGGQPQHF
j_gene: TRBJ1-5
v_gene: TRBV19
abundance: NA
d_gene: NA

CDR3nt: TGTGCCAGCAGCTTAGATGGGACCCTCACCCAGTTCTTC
CDR3aa: CASSLDGTLTQFF
j_gene: TRBJ2-1
v_gene: TRBV7-3
abundance: once
d_gene: NA

CDR3nt: TGTGCCAGCAGCTCCGAGCGAAACACCATATATTTT
CDR3aa: CASSSERNTIYF
j_gene: TRBJ1-3
v_gene: TRBV7-2
abundance: few
d_gene: NA

CDR3nt: TGTGCCAGCAGCGTAGTCGGGGACATGAACACTGAAGCTTTCTTT
CDR3aa: CASSVVGDMNTEAFF
j_gene: TRBJ1-1
v_gene: TRBV9
abundance: NA
d_gene: NA

CDR3nt: TGCGCCAGCAGGCCATACCTTAGCGGGGGGGCCGCGGGGGAGCTGTTTTTT
CDR3aa: CASRPYLSGGAAGELFF
j_gene: TRBJ2-2
v_gene: TRBV5-1
abundance: few
d_gene: TRBD2

CDR3nt: TGTGCCAGCTCACCTGACACCGGGGAGCTGTTTTTT
CDR3aa: CASSPDTGELFF
j_gene: TRBJ2-2
v_gene: TRBV18
abundance: NA
d_gene: NA

CDR3nt: TGTGCCAGCAGCCAAGGGCCTTTCAATCAGCCCCAGCATTTT
CDR3aa: CASSQGPFNQPQHF
j_gene: TRBJ1-5
v_gene: TRBV3-1/TRBV3-2
abundance: NA
d_gene: NA

CDR3nt: TGTGCCAGTAGGGGTGAGAGCTACGGCTCTGGGGCCAACGTCCTGACTTTC
CDR3aa: CASRGESYGSGANVLTF
j_gene: TRBJ2-6
v_gene: TRBV19
abundance: NA
d_gene: NA

CDR3nt: TGTGCCTCTTTGTGCGAGACCCAGTACTTC
CDR3aa: CASLCETQYF
j_gene: TRBJ2-5
v_gene: TRBV7-4
abundance: NA
d_gene: NA

CDR3nt: TGCGCCAGCAGTCAAGGGCCTTATAACCCGGGACTAGCTTTACACGAGCAGTACTTC
CDR3aa: CASSQGPYNPGLALHEQYF
j_gene: TRBJ2-7
v_gene: TRBV23-1
abundance: NA
d_gene: TRBD2

CDR3nt: TGTGCCAGTAGTTTTCAGGGGGCTGCCTACAATGAGCAGTTCTTC
CDR3aa: CASSFQGAAYNEQFF
j_gene: TRBJ2-1
v_gene: TRBV19
abundance: NA
d_gene: TRBD1

CDR3nt: TGTGCCAGCAGCTTAGCTGGGTCTGAAGCTTTCTTT
CDR3aa: CASSLAGSEAFF
j_gene: TRBJ1-1
v_gene: TRBV7-9
abundance: NA
d_gene: NA

CDR3nt: TGCAGCGCTTCCCAACCGCTAGCGGGGGGAGTGGCCAAAAACATTCAGTACTTC
CDR3aa: CSASQPLAGGVAKNIQYF
j_gene: TRBJ2-4
v_gene: TRBV29-1
abundance: NA
d_gene: TRBD2

CDR3nt: TGTGCCACCAGTGAAGGGGGGAACACCGGGGAGCTGTTTTTT
CDR3aa: CATSEGGNTGELFF
j_gene: TRBJ2-2
v_gene: TRBV24-1
abundance: NA
d_gene: NA

CDR3nt: TGTGCCAGCAGCGAAACAGGGGCAGCAACTAATGAAAAACTGTTTTTT
CDR3aa: CASSETGAATNEKLFF
j_gene: TRBJ1-4
v_gene: TRBV4-2
abundance: NA
d_gene: TRBD1

CDR3nt: TGTGCCAGCAGCTTAACGGGGATCGAGCAGTACTTC
CDR3aa: CASSLTGIEQYF
j_gene: TRBJ2-7
v_gene: TRBV7-9
abundance: NA
d_gene: NA

CDR3nt: TGCGCCAGCAGCTTGGAACTAGCGGGGGGAAATGAGCAGTTCTTC
CDR3aa: CASSLELAGGNEQFF
j_gene: TRBJ2-1
v_gene: TRBV5-1
abundance: NA
d_gene: TRBD2

CDR3nt: TGCAGTGCTAATGCGGAGACCCAGTACTTC
CDR3aa: CSANAETQYF
j_gene: TRBJ2-5
v_gene: TRBV20-1
abundance: NA
d_gene: NA

CDR3nt: TGTGCCAGCTCACCGGACAGGGGAAATGGCTACACCTTC
CDR3aa: CASSPDRGNGYTF
j_gene: TRBJ1-2
v_gene: TRBV18
abundance: NA
d_gene: TRBD1

CDR3nt: TGTGCCAGCAGCTTAGTGGGAGGACAGCTACAAGAGACCCAGTACTTC
CDR3aa: CASSLVGGQLQETQYF
j_gene: TRBJ2-5
v_gene: TRBV7-2
abundance: NA
d_gene: NA

CDR3nt: TGTGCCTGGAGCGGAATTCAAGGGGAGGCCATGAACACTGAAGCTTTCTTT
CDR3aa: CAWSGIQGEAMNTEAFF
j_gene: TRBJ1-1
v_gene: TRBV30
abundance: NA
d_gene: NA

CDR3nt: TGTGCCAGCAGTTTATTCTCGGGCTCTGGAAACACCATATATTTT
CDR3aa: CASSLFSGSGNTIYF
j_gene: TRBJ1-3
v_gene: TRBV28
abundance: NA
d_gene: NA

CDR3nt: TGCGCCAGCAGCCGGGGACAGGGGGTGACAGATACGCAGTATTTT
CDR3aa: CASSRGQGVTDTQYF
j_gene: TRBJ2-3
v_gene: TRBV5-1
abundance: NA
d_gene: TRBD1

CDR3nt: TGTGCCAGCAGTGAATCCTCGACAGGGGGCGGCACTGAAGCTTTCTTT
CDR3aa: CASSESSTGGGTEAFF
j_gene: TRBJ1-1
v_gene: TRBV2
abundance: NA
d_gene: TRBD1

CDR3nt: TGTGCCAGCAGTTTATTGCAGGGGGCAAACGGGGCCAACGTCCTGACTTTC
CDR3aa: CASSLLQGANGANVLTF
j_gene: TRBJ2-6
v_gene: TRBV27
abundance: NA
d_gene: TRBD1

CDR3nt: TGTGCCAGCAGTTTGGGACCTTCGCGGGGGAATCAGCCCCAGCATTTT
CDR3aa: CASSLGPSRGNQPQHF
j_gene: TRBJ1-5
v_gene: TRBV28
abundance: NA
d_gene: NA